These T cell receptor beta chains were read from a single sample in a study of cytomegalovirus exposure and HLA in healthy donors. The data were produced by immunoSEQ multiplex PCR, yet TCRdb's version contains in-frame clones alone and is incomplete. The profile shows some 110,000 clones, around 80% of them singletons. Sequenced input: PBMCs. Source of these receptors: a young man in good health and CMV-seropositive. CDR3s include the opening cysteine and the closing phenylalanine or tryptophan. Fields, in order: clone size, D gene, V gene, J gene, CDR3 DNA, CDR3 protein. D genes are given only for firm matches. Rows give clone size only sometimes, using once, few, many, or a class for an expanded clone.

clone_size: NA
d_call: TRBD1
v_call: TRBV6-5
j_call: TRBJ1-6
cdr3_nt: TGTGCCAGCAGTTACGACAAAGGGGGCCGGGGTTCACCCCTCCACTTT
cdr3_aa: CASSYDKGGRGSPLHF

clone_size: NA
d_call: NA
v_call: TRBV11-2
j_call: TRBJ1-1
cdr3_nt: TGTGCCAGCAGCTTGGGCCAGGGATCTGAAGCTTTCTTT
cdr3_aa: CASSLGQGSEAFF

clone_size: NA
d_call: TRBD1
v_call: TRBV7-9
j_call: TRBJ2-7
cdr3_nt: TGTGCCAGCAGCCCTCCCCAGGGGGACCCGACCTACGAGCAGTACTTC
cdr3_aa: CASSPPQGDPTYEQYF

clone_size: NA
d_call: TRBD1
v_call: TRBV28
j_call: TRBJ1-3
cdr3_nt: TGTGCCAGCAGAGCGGACAGGGGGGCTGGAAACACCATATATTTT
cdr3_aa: CASRADRGAGNTIYF

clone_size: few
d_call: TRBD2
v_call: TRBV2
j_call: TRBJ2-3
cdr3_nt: TGTGCCAGCAGTGAACAGCGGGGGGGAACAGATACGCAGTATTTT
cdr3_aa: CASSEQRGGTDTQYF

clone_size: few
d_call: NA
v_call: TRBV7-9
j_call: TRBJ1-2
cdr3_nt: TGTGCCAGCAGCTTTTCAGGGTCGGCTAACTATGGCTACACCTTC
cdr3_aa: CASSFSGSANYGYTF

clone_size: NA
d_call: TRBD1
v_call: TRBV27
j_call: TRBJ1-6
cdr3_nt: TGTGCCAGCATCCGCCCCGGGACAGGGTTCTGTTGTAGAAATTCACCCCTCCACTTT
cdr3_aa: CASIRPGTGFCCRNSPLHF

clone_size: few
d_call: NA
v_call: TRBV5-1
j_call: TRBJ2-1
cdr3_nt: TGCGCCAGCAGCTTGGCAGGGGCCGAATACAATGAGCAGTTCTTC
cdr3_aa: CASSLAGAEYNEQFF

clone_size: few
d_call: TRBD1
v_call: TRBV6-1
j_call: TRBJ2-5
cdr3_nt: TGTGCCAGCAGTGAAGGGACAGGGTGGGGCCAAGAGACCCAGTACTTC
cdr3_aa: CASSEGTGWGQETQYF

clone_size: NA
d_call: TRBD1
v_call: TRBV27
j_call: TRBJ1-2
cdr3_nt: TGTGCCAGCAGTCGGACAGGAACCTTAAACTATGGCTACACCTTC
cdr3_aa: CASSRTGTLNYGYTF

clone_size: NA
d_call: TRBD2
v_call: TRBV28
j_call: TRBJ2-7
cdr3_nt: TGTGCCAGCAGGCCGACTAGCGGGGGTAGAGAGCAGTACTTC
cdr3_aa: CASRPTSGGREQYF

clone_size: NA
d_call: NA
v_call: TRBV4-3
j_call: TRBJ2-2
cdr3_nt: TGCGCCAGCAGCCAAGATAGGGGTGGGGAGCTGTTTTTT
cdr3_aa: CASSQDRGGELFF

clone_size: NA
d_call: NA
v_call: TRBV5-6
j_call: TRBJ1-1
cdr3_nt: TGTGCCAGCAGCTTGCCGGGATGGTCTGAAGCTTTCTTT
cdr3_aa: CASSLPGWSEAFF

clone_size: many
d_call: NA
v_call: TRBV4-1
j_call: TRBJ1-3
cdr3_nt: TGCGCCAGCAGCCGAGCGGGACACCACTCTGGAAACACCATATATTTT
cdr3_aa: CASSRAGHHSGNTIYF

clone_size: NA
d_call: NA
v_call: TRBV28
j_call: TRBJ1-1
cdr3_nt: TGTGCCAGCAGTCCGCACAGGGATTTGAACACTGAAGCTTTCTTT
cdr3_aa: CASSPHRDLNTEAFF

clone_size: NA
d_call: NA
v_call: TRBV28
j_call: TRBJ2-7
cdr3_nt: TGTGCCAGCAACCAGGGAAGCTCCTACGAGCAGTACTTC
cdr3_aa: CASNQGSSYEQYF

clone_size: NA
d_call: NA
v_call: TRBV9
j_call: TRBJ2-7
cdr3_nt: TGTGCCAGCAGCGCCGCAGGCGACATCTACGAGCAGTACTTC
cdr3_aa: CASSAAGDIYEQYF

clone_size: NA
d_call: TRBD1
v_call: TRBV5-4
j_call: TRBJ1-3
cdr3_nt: TGTGCCAGCAGCGACGGGACAGACCTCTCTGGAAACACCATATATTTT
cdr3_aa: CASSDGTDLSGNTIYF

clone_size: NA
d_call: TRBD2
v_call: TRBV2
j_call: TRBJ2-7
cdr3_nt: TGTGCCAGCCTTCTAGCGGGGGCCTCCTACGAGCAGTACTTC
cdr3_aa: CASLLAGASYEQYF

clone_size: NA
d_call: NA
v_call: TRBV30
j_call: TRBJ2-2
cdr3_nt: TGTGCCTGGAGTGTAGACAGGCTGAACACCGGGGAGCTGTTTTTT
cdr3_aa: CAWSVDRLNTGELFF